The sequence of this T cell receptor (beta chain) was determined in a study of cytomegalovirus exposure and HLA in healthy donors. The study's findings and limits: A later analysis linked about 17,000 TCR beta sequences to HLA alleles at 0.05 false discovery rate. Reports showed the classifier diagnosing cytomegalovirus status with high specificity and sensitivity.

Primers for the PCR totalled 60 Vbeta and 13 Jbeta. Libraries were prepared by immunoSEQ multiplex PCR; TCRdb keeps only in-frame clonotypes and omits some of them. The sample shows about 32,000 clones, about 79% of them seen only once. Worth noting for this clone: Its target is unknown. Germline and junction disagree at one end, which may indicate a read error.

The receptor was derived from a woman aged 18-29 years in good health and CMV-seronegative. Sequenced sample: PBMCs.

The CDR3 sequence: CGVEARSGRAGDTQYF. The CDR3 DNA follows: TGCGGCGTTGAAGCGCGTAGCGGGAGGGCGGGAGATACGCAGTATTTT. The V call is TRBV29-1, the J call TRBJ2-3, with 11 positions matching TRBD2. The CDR3 sequence is 16 residues long. The germline V gene has CDR1 SQVTM and CDR2 ANQGSEA.